Presented here are 6 T cell receptor beta chains from one specimen sequenced in a study of technical replicates of blood from a few donors. TCRdb's table, derived via immunoSEQ multiplex PCR, lists solely in-frame clones and lacks some. The repertoire holds tens of thousands of clones, 88% seen once, with around 4.6% in the top ten. Sequenced material: PBMCs. The source of these receptors is a human donor in good health. Some clones in this sample may be carry-over from other donors' samples.

The chain uses TRBV27 and TRBJ1-1; 8 bases map to TRBD1. There are 12 residues in the CDR3. V lost 5 bases, J lost 11 bases, and 7 bases stayed unmatched. The germline V gene has CDR1 MNHEY and CDR2 SMNVEV (reference sequence). The CDR3 spells CASSTRTGSAFF. DNA for the CDR3: TGTGCCAGCAGTACGAGGACAGGGTCGGCTTTCTTT.

The chain is built from TRBV2 and TRBJ2-7, with 7 bases identical to TRBD2. V shed 10 bases, J shed 2 bases, and the junction held 14 bases outside the gene matches. CDR1 and CDR2 (germline): SNHLY, FYNNEI. This CDR3 is 15 amino acids long. CDR3 protein: CATKGEGSGTYEQYF. The CDR3 DNA follows: TGTGCCACCAAAGGGGAGGGTAGCGGAACCTACGAGCAGTACTTC.

This clone was seen a few times. The chain carries TRBV6-1 and TRBJ2-5; TRBD1 agrees at 12 bases. The CDR3 length is 15 residues. V shed 7 bases and J 4 bases; nucleotides not matched to a gene: 7. CDR1 MNHNS and CDR2 SASEGT come from the germline V gene. Written as DNA, the CDR3 is TGTGCCAGCAATAGAGGGACAGGGGGCTTAGAGACCCAGTACTTC. Amino acid sequence: CASNRGTGGLETQYF.

This clone was seen only once. This sequence joins TRBV7-2 and TRBJ2-1; D remains ambiguous. Trimming took off 3 bases at V and 3 bases at J, with 6 bases between the two ends. The CDR3 sequence is 13 residues long. The V gene's germline CDR1 is SGHTA and CDR2 FQGNSA. The CDR3 DNA reads TGTGCCAGCAGCTTTGAGAGCTACAATGAGCAGTTCTTC. Translated: CASSFESYNEQFF.

CDR3 in amino acids: CASSFAPGQGGADTQYF. The DNA of the CDR3 is TGCGCCAGCAGCTTTGCTCCGGGACAGGGGGGCGCAGATACGCAGTATTTT. The J gene is TRBJ2-3, the V gene TRBV5-1; TRBD1 aligns across 11 bases. The ends lost 2 bases at V and 4 bases at J; junction bases unmatched: 9. Germline V gene sequence: CDR1 SGHRS, CDR2 YFSETQ. This CDR3 spans 17 amino acids.

The chain links TRBV5-4 to TRBJ1-6; D is uncertain. CDR1 and CDR2 (germline): SGHNT, YYREEE (reference sequence). This CDR3 contains 14 residues. With 4 bases removed from V and 10 bases from J, the gap between germline ends came to 15 bases. The CDR3, as DNA: TGTGCCAGCAGCCCCGGCGGGGTAGGGTCACCCCTCCACTTT. It yields the protein CASSPGGVGSPLHF.